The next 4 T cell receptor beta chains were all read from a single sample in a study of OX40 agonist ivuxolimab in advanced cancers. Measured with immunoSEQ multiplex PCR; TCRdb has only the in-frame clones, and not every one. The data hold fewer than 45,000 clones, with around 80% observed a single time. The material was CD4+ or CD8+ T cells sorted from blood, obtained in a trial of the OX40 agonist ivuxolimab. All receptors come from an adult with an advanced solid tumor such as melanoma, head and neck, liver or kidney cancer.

CDR3 DNA: TGTGCCAGCAGTGCCCTCGGCTACAATGAGCAGTTCTTC. Protein product: CASSALGYNEQFF. The chain is built from TRBV6-5 and TRBJ2-1; the D is unclear. This CDR3 region has 13 residues. Germline lookup yields CDR1 MNHEY and CDR2 SVGAGI. The V end lost 5 bases, the J end lost 3 bases, and 8 bases lay between the germline ends.

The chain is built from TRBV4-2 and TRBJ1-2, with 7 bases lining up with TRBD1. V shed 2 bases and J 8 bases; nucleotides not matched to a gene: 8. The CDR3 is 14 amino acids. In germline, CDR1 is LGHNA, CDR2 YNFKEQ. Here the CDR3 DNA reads TGTGCCAGCAGCCAACCCGACAGGGCTAACGGCTACACCTTC. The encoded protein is CASSQPDRANGYTF.

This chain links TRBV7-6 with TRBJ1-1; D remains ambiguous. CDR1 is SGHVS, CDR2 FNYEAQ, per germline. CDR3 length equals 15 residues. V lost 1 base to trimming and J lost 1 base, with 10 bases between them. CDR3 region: CASSLVSTANTEAFF. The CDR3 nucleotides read TGTGCCAGCAGCTTAGTTTCAACAGCGAACACTGAAGCTTTCTTT.

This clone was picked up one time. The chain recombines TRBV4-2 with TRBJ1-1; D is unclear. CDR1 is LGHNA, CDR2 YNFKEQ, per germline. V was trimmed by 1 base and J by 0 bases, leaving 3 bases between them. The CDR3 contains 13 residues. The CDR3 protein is CASSQVMNTEAFF. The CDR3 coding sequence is TGTGCCAGCAGCCAAGTTATGAACACTGAAGCTTTCTTT.